This TCR beta chain is from a study of blood T cell repertoires in COVID-19. Overall study: The origin of the acute and convalescent COVID-19 samples was the United States, Italy and Spain.

Only in-frame clones appear in the TCRdb table, and some are missing; sequencing was by immunoSEQ multiplex PCR. The data contain hundreds of thousands of clones, roughly 89% of them singletons. Looked up from germline, CDR1 is KGHSH and CDR2 is LQKENI. V was clipped by 3 bases and J by 3 bases, with 8 bases between them. CDR3 length: 13 residues. V gene TRBV18 combines with J gene TRBJ2-5; D unresolved. Sequencing used PBMCs or T cells enriched from blood (not recorded which). This TCR was sampled from a woman aged 35 to 49 who had recovered from COVID-19. The CDR3 here is CASSPGQEETQYF. For the CDR3, the DNA is TGTGCCAGCTCACCGGGCCAAGAAGAGACCCAGTACTTC.